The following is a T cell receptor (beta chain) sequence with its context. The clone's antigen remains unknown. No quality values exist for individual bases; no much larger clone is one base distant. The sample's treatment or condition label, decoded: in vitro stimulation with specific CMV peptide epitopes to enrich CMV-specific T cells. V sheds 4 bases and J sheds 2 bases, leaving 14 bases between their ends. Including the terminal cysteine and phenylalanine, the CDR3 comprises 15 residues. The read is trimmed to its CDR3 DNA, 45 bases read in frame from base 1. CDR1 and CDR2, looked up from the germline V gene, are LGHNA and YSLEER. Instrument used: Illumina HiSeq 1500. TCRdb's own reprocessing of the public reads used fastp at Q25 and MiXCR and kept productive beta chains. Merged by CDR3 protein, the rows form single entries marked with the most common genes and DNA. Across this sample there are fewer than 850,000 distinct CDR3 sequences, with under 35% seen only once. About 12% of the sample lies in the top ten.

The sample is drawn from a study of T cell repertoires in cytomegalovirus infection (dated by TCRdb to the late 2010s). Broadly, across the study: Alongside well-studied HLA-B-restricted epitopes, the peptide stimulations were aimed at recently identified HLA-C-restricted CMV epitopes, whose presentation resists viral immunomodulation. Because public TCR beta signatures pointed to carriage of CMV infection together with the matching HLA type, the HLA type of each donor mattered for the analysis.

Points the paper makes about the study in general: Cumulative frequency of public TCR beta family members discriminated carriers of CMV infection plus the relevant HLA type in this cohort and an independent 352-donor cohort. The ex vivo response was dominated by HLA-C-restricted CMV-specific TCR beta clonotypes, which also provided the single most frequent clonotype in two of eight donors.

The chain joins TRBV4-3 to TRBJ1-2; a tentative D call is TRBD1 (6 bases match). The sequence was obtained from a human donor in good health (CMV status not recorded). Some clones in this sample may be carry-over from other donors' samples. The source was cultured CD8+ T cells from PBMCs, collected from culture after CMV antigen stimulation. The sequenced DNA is TGCGCCAGCAGCCCCAACAGGGAGTGGAACTATGGCTACACCTTC. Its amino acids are CASSPNREWNYGYTF.